This TCR beta chain was found in a study of Graves' ophthalmopathy and Graves' hyperthyroidism. The study amplified TCR beta CDR3 regions using RNA transcripts. First-round RT-PCR employed HTBI primers, with a second-round multiplex PCR after it. Using its own MiXCR run on the multiplex PCR reads, TCRdb lists one record per CDR3 protein. The sample carries hundreds of thousands of distinct CDR3 sequences, roughly 15% recorded once. This clonotype appeared many times. Sequencing was performed on peripheral blood. This clonotype was obtained from a woman under 30 with stable Graves' hyperthyroidism.

The CDR3 nucleotides read TGCGCCAGCAGCGTCCAGGGCCAAGAGACCCAGTACTTC. This gives the protein CASSVQGQETQYF. This chain connects TRBV5-1 to TRBJ2-5; tentatively, D is TRBD1 (5 bases). Germline V gives CDR1 SGHRS, CDR2 YFSETQ. This CDR3 is built from 13 residues. V was trimmed by 4 bases and J by 1 base, leaving 8 bases between them.